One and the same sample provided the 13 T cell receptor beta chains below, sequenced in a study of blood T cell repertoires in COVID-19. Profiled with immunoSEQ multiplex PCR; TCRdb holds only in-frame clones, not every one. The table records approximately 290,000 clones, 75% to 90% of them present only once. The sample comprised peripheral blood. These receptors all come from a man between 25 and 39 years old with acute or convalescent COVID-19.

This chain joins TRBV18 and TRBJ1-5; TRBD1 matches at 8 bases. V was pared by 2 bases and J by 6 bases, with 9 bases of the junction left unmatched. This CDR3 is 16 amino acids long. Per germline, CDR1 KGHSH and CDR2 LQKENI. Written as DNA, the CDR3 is TGTGCCAGCTCACCAAAGCCAGGACAGGGCGGTCAGCCCCAGCATTTT. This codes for CASSPKPGQGGQPQHF.

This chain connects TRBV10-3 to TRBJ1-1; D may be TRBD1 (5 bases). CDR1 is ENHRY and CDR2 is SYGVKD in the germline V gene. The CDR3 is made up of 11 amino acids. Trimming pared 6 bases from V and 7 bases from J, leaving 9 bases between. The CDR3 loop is CAIRTEVEAFF. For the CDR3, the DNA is TGTGCCATCAGGACAGAGGTTGAAGCTTTCTTT.

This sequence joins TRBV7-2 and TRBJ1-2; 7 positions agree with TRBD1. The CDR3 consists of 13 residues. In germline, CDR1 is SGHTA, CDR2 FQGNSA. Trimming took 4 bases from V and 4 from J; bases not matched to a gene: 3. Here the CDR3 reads CASSYDRAYGYTF. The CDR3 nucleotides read TGTGCCAGCAGCTATGACAGGGCCTATGGCTACACCTTC.

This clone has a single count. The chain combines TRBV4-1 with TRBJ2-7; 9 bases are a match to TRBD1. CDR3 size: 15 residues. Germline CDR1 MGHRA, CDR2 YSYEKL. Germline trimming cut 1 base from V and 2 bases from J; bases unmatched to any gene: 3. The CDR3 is CASSQGGQGAYEQYF. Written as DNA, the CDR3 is TGCGCCAGCAGCCAAGGGGGACAGGGAGCCTACGAGCAGTACTTC.

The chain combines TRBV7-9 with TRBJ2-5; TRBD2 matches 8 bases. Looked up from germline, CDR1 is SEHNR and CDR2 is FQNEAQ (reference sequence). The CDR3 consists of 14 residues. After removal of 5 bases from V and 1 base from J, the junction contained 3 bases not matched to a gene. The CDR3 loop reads CASSGSGGQETQYF. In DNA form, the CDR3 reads TGTGCCAGCAGCGGAAGCGGGGGCCAAGAGACCCAGTACTTC.

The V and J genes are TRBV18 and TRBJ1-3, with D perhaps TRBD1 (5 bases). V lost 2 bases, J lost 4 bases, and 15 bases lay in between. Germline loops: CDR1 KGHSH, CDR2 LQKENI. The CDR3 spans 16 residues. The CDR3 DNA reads TGTGCCAGCTCACCAAGGGGATCAAAGGCGGGAAACACCATATATTTT. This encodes CASSPRGSKAGNTIYF. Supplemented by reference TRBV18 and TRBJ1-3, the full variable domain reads NAGVMQNPRHLVRRRGQEARLRCSPMKGHSHVYWYRQLPEEGLKFMVYLQKENIIDESGMPKERFSAEFPKEGPSILRIQQVVRGDSAAYFCASSPRGSKAGNTIYFGEGSWLTVV.

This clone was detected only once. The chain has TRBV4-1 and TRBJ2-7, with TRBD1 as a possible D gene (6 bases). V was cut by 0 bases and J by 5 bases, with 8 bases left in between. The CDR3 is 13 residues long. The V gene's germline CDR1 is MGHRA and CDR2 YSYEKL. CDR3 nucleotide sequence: TGCGCCAGCAGCCAAGATAACAGGGACGAGCAGTACTTC. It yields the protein CASSQDNRDEQYF.

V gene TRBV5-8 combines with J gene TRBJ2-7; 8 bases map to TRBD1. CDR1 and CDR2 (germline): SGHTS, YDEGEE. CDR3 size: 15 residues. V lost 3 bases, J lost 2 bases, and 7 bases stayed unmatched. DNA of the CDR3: TGTGCCAGCAGCTACCTGACAGGGGCACCCTACGAGCAGTACTTC. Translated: CASSYLTGAPYEQYF.

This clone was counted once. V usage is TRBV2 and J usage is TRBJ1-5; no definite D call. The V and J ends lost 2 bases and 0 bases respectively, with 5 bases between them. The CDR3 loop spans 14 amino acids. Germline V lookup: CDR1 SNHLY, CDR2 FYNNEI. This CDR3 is CASSEQNSNQPQHF. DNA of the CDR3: TGTGCCAGCAGTGAACAGAATAGCAATCAGCCCCAGCATTTT.

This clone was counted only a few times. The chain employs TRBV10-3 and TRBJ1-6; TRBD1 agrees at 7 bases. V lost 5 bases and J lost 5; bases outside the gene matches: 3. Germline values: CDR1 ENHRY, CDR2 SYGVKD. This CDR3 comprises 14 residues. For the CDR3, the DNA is TGTGCCATCAGTAGACAGGGAAATAATTCACCCCTCCACTTT. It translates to CAISRQGNNSPLHF.

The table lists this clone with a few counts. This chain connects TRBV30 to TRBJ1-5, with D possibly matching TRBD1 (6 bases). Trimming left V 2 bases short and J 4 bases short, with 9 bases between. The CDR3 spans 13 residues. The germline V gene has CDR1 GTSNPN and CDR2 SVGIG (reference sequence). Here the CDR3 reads CAWSTGKNQPQHF. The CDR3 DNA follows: TGTGCCTGGAGTACAGGGAAAAATCAGCCCCAGCATTTT.

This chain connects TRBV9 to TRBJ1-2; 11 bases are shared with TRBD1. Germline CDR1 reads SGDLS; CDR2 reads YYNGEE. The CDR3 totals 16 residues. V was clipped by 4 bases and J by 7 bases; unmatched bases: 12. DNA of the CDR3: TGTGCCAGCAGCCCGAGGACTGGACAGGGGGCGACTGGCTACACCTTC. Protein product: CASSPRTGQGATGYTF.

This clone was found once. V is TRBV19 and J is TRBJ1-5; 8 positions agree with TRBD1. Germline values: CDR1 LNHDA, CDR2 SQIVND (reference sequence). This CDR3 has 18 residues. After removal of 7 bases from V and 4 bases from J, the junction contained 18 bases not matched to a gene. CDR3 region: CASNPFDGRGLRNQPQHF. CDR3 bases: TGTGCCAGTAACCCTTTCGATGGCAGGGGGCTAAGGAATCAGCCCCAGCATTTT.